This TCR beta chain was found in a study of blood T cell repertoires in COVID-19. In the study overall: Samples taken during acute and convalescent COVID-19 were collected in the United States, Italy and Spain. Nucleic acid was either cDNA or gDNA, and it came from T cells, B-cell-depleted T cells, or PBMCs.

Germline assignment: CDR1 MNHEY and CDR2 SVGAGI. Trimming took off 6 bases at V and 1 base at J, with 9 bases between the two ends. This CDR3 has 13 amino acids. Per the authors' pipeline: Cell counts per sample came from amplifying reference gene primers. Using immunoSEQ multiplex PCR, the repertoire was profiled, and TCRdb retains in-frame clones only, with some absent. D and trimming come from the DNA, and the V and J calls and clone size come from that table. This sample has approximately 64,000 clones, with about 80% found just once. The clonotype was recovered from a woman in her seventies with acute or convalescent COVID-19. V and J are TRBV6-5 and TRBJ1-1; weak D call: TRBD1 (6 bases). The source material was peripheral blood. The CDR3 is CASRVRGNTEAFF. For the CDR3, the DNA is TGTGCCAGCAGGGTCAGGGGGAACACTGAAGCTTTCTTT.